What follows is one TCR beta chain and its context. The sample comes from a study of T cell changes during pregnancy in multiple sclerosis. With 3 bases removed from V and 2 bases from J, the gap between germline ends came to 7 bases. The CDR3 contains 13 residues. Looked up from germline, CDR1 is PRHDT and CDR2 is FYEKMQ (reference sequence). Clones were sequenced by immunoSEQ multiplex PCR, and TCRdb holds only the in-frame ones, with some missing. The sample has over 10,000 clones; roughly 88% are singletons. The sequence came from a female donor in good health, enrolled as a control in a pregnancy study. Material: CD8+ T cells from peripheral blood mononuclear cells, obtained in the second trimester of pregnancy. The J gene is TRBJ2-5, the V gene TRBV13; tentative D call: TRBD2 (6 bases). This chain's CDR3 is CASSLGLQETQYF. For the CDR3, the DNA is TGTGCCAGCAGCTTGGGACTGCAAGAGACCCAGTACTTC.